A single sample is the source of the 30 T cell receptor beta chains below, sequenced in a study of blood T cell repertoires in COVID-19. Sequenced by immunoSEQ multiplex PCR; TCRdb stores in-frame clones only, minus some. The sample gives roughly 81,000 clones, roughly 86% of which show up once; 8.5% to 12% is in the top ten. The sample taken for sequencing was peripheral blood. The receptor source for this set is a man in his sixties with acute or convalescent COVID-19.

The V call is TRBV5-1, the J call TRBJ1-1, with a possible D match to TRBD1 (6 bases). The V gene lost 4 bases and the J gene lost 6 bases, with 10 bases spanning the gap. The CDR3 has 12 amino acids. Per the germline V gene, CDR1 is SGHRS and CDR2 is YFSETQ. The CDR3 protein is CASSPRGPEAFF. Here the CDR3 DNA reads TGCGCCAGCAGCCCCAGGGGCCCTGAAGCTTTCTTT.

The CDR3 loop reads CSVDKGGNEQFF. Here the CDR3 DNA reads TGCAGCGTGGACAAGGGAGGCAATGAGCAGTTCTTC. The chain recombines TRBV29-1 with TRBJ2-1, with a weak D call TRBD2 (6 bases). V gave up 6 bases and J gave up 6 bases, with 12 bases separating them. Germline lookup yields CDR1 SQVTM and CDR2 ANQGSEA. CDR3 size: 12 residues.

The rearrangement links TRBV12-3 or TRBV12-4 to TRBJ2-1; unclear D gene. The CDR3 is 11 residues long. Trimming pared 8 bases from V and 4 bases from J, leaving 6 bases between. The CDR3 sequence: CASHQYNEQFF. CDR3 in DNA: TGTGCCAGCCATCAGTACAATGAGCAGTTCTTC.

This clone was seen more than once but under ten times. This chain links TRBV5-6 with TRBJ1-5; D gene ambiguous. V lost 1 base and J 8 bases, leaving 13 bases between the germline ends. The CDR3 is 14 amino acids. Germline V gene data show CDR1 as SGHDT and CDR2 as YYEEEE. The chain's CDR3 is CASSLWGGNEPQHF. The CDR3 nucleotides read TGTGCCAGCAGCTTGTGGGGAGGGAACGAGCCCCAGCATTTT.

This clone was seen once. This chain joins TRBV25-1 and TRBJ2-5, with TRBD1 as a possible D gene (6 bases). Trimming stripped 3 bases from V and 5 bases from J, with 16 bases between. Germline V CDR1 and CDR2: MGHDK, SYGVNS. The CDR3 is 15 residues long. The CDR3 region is CASSEGARAAETQYF. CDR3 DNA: TGTGCCAGCAGTGAGGGGGCCAGGGCGGCGGAGACCCAGTACTTC.

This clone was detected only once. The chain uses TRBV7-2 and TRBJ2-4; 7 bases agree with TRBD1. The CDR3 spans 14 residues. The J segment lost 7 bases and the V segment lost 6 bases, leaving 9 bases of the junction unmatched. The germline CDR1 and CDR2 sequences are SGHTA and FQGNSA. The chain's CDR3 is CASSKTGTPNIQYF. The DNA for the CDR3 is TGTGCCAGCAGTAAGACAGGGACCCCCAACATTCAGTACTTC.

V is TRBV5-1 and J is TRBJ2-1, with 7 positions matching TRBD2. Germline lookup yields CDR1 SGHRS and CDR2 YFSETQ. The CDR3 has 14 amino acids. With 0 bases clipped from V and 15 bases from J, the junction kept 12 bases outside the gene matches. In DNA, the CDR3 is TGCGCCAGCAGCTTGGTAACGGCTAGCGGCAGTAGGTTCTTC. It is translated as CASSLVTASGSRFF.

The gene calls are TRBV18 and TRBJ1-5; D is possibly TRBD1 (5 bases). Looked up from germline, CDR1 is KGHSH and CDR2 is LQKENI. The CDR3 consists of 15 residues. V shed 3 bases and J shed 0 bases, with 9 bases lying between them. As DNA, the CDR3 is TGTGCCAGCTCACCCGGGGGGAGTAGCAATCAGCCCCAGCATTTT. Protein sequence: CASSPGGSSNQPQHF. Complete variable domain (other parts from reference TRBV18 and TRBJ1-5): NAGVMQNPRHLVRRRGQEARLRCSPMKGHSHVYWYRQLPEEGLKFMVYLQKENIIDESGMPKERFSAEFPKEGPSILRIQQVVRGDSAAYFCASSPGGSSNQPQHFGDGTRLSIL.

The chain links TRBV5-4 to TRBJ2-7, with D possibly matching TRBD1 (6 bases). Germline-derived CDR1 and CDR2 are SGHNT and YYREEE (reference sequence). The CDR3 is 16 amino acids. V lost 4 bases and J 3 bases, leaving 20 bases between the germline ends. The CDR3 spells CASSAGTPQNHYEQYF. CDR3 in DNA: TGTGCCAGCAGCGCCGGGACACCTCAAAACCACTACGAGCAGTACTTC.

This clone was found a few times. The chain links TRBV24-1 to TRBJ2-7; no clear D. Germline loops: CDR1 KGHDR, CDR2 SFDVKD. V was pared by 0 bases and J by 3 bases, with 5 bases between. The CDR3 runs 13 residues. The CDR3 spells CATSDLNSYEQYF. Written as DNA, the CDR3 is TGTGCCACCAGTGATTTGAACAGCTACGAGCAGTACTTC.

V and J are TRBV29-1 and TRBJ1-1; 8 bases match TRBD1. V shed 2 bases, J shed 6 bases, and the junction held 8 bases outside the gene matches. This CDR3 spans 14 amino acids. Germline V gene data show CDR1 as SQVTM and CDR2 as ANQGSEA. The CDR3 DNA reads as TGCAGCGTTGAACGGGACAGGACTGTCCCTGAAGCTTTCTTT. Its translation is CSVERDRTVPEAFF.

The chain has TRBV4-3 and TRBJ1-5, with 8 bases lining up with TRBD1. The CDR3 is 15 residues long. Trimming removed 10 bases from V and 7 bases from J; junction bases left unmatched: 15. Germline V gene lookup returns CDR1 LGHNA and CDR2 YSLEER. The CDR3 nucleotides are TGCGCCACCACTACCGCAGGGGGCGTGGAACAGCCCCAGCATTTT. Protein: CATTTAGGVEQPQHF.

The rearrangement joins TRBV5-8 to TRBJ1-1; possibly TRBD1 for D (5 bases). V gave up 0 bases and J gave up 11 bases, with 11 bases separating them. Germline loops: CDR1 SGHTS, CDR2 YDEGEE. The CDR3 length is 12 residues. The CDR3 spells CASSLVGGSAFF. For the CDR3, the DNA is TGTGCCAGCAGCTTGGTCGGGGGTTCCGCTTTCTTT.

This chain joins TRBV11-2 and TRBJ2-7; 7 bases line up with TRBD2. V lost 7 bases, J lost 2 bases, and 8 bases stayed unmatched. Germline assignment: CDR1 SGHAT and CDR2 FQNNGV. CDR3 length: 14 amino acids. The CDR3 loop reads CASTRDYDAYEQYF. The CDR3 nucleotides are TGTGCCAGCACGCGGGACTACGACGCCTACGAGCAGTACTTC.

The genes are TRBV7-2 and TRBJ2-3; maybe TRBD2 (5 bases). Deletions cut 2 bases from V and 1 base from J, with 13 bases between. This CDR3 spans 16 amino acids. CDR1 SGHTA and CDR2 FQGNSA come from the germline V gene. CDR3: CASSLYAQAGTDTQYF. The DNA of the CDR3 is TGTGCCAGCAGCTTATACGCTCAAGCGGGCACAGATACGCAGTATTTT. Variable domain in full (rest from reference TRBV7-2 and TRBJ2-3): GAGVSQSPSNKVTEKGKDVELRCDPISGHTALYWYRQSLGQGLEFLIYFQGNSAPDKSGLPSDRFSAERTGGSVSTLTIQRTQQEDSAVYLCASSLYAQAGTDTQYFGPGTRLTVL.

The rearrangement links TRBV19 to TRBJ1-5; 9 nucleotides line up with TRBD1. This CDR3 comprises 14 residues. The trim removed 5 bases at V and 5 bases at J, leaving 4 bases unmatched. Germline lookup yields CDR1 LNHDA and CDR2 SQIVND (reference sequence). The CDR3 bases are TGTGCCAGTAGTCCAAACAGGGGGCATCAGCCCCAGCATTTT. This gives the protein CASSPNRGHQPQHF.

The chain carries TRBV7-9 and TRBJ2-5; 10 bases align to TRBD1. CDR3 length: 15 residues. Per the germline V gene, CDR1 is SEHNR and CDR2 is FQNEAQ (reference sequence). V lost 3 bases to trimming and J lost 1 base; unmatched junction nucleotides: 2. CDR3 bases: TGTGCCAGCAGCTTGACAGGGGGCTCCCAAGAGACCCAGTACTTC. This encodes CASSLTGGSQETQYF. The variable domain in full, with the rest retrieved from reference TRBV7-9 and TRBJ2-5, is DTGVSQNPRHKITKRGQNVTFRCDPISEHNRLYWYRQTLGQGPEFLTYFQNEAQLEKSRLLSDRFSAERPKGSFSTLEIQRTEQGDSAMYLCASSLTGGSQETQYFGPGTRLLVL.

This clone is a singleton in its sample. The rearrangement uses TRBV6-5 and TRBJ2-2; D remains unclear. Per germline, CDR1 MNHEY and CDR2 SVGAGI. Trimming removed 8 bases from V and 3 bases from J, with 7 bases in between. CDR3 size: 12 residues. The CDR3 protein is CASRVDTGELFF. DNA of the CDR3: TGTGCCAGCCGGGTAGACACCGGGGAGCTGTTTTTT.

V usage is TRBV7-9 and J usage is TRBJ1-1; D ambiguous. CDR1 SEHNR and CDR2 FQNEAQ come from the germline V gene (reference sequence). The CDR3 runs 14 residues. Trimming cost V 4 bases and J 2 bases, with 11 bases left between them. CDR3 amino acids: CASSSARSNTEAFF. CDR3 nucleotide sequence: TGTGCCAGCAGCTCGGCGCGGTCAAACACTGAAGCTTTCTTT.

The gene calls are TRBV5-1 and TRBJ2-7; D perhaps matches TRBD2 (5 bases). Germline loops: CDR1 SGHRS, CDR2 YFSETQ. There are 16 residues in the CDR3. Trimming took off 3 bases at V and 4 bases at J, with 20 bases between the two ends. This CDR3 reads CASSSGRGVPGYEQYF. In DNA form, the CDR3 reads TGCGCCAGCAGCTCCGGCCGCGGAGTCCCGGGGTACGAGCAGTACTTC.

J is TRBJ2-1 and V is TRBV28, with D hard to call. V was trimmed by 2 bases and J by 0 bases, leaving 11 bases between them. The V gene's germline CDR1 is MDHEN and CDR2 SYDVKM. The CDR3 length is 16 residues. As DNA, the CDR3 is TGTGCCAGCAGTTTAAAAGCGTCGAGCTCCTACAATGAGCAGTTCTTC. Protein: CASSLKASSSYNEQFF.

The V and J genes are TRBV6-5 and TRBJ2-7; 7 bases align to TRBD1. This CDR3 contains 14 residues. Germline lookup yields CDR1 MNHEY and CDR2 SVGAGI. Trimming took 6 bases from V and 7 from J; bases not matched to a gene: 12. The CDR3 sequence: CASRFDRTGWEQYF. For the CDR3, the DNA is TGTGCCAGCAGGTTCGACAGGACAGGTTGGGAGCAGTACTTC.

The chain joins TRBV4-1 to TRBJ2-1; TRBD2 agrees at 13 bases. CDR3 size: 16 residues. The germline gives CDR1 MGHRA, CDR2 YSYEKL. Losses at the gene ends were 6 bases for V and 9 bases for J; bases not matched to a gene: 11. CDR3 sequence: CASSKLTSGGALEQFF. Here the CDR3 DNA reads TGCGCCAGCAGTAAATTAACTAGCGGGGGGGCCCTTGAGCAGTTCTTC.

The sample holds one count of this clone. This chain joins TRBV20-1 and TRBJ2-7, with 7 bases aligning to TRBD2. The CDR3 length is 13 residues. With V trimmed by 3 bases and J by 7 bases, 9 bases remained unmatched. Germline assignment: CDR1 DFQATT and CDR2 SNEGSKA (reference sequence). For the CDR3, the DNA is TGCAGTGCTAGTCTTGCGGGAGTGTTAGAGCAGTACTTC. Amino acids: CSASLAGVLEQYF.

CDR3 in amino acids: CASSADSGTASGNTIYF. The CDR3 DNA reads as TGTGCCAGCAGCGCCGATTCCGGGACAGCCTCTGGAAACACCATATATTTT. This chain joins TRBV9 and TRBJ1-3; TRBD1 aligns across 7 bases. Germline V CDR1 and CDR2: SGDLS, YYNGEE. The CDR3 spans 17 residues. Trimming removed 3 bases from V and 0 bases from J; junction bases left unmatched: 9.

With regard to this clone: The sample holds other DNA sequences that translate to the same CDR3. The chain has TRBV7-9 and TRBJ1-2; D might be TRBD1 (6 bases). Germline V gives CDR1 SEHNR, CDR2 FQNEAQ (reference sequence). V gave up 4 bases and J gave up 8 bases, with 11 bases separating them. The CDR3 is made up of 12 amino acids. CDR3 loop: CASSYDRTGYTF. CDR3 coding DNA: TGTGCCAGCAGCTATGACAGGACGGGCTACACCTTC.

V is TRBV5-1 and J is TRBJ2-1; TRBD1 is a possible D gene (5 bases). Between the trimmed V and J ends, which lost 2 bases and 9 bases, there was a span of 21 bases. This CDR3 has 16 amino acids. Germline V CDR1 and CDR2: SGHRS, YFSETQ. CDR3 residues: CASSFRTGTSDVEQFF. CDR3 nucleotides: TGCGCCAGCAGCTTCCGAACAGGTACTTCTGATGTTGAGCAGTTCTTC. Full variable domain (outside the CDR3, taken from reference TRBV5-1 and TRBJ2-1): KAGVTQTPRYLIKTRGQQVTLSCSPISGHRSVSWYQQTPGQGLQFLFEYFSETQRNKGNFPGRFSGRQFSNSRSEMNVSTLELGDSALYLCASSFRTGTSDVEQFFGPGTRLTVL.

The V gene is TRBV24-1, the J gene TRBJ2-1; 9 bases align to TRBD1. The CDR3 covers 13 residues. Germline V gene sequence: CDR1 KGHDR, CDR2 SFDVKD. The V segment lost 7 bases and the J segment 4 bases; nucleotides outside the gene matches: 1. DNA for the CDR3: TGTGCCACCAGGGGACAGGGATACAATGAGCAGTTCTTC. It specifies CATRGQGYNEQFF.

The CDR3 spells CASSLAQDREQYF. The CDR3 DNA is TGTGCCAGCAGCTTAGCGCAGGATCGGGAGCAGTACTTC. The J gene is TRBJ2-7, the V gene TRBV7-9; D not certain. Germline loops: CDR1 SEHNR, CDR2 FQNEAQ (reference sequence). The ends were cut back, 0 bases at V and 7 bases at J, with 10 bases in the middle. CDR3 length: 13 amino acids.

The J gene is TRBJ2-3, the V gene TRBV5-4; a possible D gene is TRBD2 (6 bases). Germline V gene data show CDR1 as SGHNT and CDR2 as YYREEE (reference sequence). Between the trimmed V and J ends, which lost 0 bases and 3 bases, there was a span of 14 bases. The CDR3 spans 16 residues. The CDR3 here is CASSLGSGVATDTQYF. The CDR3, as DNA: TGTGCCAGCAGCTTGGGGTCGGGAGTAGCGACAGATACGCAGTATTTT. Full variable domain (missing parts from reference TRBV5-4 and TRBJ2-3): ETGVTQSPTHLIKTRGQQVTLRCSSQSGHNTVSWYQQALGQGPQFIFQYYREEENGRGNFPPRFSGLQFPNYSSELNVNALELDDSALYLCASSLGSGVATDTQYFGPGTRLTVL.